Listed here is a single T cell receptor beta chain. Its antigen is not identified. The data derive from a study of cytomegalovirus exposure and HLA in healthy donors. Broader study findings: Upon later analysis, TCR association rates were observed to vary by HLA locus, being highest for DRB1 and lowest for HLA-C.

Trimming cost V 8 bases and J 3 bases, with 8 bases left between them. Germline-derived CDR1 and CDR2 are SEHNR and FQNEAQ (reference sequence). The CDR3 covers 13 residues. PCR employed 60 Vbeta and 13 Jbeta primers. Data came from immunoSEQ multiplex PCR; TCRdb stores just in-frame clones and leaves some out. The sample carries 110,000 to 150,000 clones, roughly 73% recorded once. The sequenced material came from PBMCs. This receptor was obtained from a human donor in good health. The V gene is TRBV7-9, the J gene TRBJ2-6; unclear D gene. The CDR3 loop is CASLEDGANVLTF. Written as DNA, the CDR3 is TGTGCCAGCTTAGAGGATGGGGCCAACGTCCTGACTTTC.